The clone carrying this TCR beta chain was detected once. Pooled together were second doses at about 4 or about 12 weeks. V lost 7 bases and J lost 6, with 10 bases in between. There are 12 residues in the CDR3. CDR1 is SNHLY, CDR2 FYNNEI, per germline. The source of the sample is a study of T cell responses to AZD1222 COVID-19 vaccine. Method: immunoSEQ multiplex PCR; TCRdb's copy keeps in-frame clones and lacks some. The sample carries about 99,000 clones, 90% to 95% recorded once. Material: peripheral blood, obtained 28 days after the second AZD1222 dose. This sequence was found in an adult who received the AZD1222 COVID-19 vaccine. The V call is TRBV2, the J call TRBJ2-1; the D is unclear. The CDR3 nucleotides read TGTGCCAGCATTGTTGGCCGCAATGAGCAGTTCTTC. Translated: CASIVGRNEQFF.